This is a list of T cell receptor beta chains from one sample in a study of shared clonotypes between healthy human individuals. Clones were sequenced by immunoSEQ multiplex PCR, and TCRdb holds only the in-frame ones, with some missing. The sample has 2 million to 2.5 million clones, approximately 94% seen once. Sample: naive CD8+ T cells from PBMCs. The receptors come from a young man in good health. Some clones in this sample may be carry-over from other donors' samples. Each CDR3 is given with its conserved first and last residue. The D gene is left open where the match is weak. Expanded clones get a size class; other rows say once, few or many, or leave the size out.

>TRBD2|NA|TRBV9|TRBJ2-1
TGTGCCAGCAGCCTCGGGGAGCGGGAGATAAATGAGCAGTTCTTC
CASSLGEREINEQFF
>NA|NA|TRBV6-5|TRBJ1-2
TGTGCCAGCAGTGCTCAGGGGAGGAATGGCTACACCTTC
CASSAQGRNGYTF
>TRBD2|NA|TRBV5-4|TRBJ2-3
TGTGCCAGCCCCTCGGAGGGGAGGGGCACAGATACGCAGTATTTT
CASPSEGRGTDTQYF
>TRBD2|NA|TRBV6-1|TRBJ2-7
TGTGCCAGCGGGAGGGAGGTGGAGTACGAGCAGTACTTC
CASGREVEYEQYF
>TRBD1|NA|TRBV6-4|TRBJ1-3
TGTGCCAGCAAGGGACAGCAACGAAACACCATATATTTT
CASKGQQRNTIYF
>NA|NA|TRBV27|TRBJ2-1
TGTGCCAGCAGTCTGACCGCCGGCGGCAATACAAATGAGCAGTTCTTC
CASSLTAGGNTNEQFF
>NA|NA|TRBV28|TRBJ1-2
TGTGCCAGCAGTTTGAAGGGAACCATCTATGGCTACACCTTC
CASSLKGTIYGYTF
>TRBD2|NA|TRBV7-3|TRBJ2-7
TGTGCCAGCAGCCCCGGGGAGGGGTACGAGCAGTACTTC
CASSPGEGYEQYF
>TRBD2|few|TRBV27|TRBJ2-7
TGTGCCAGCAGTTGGAGCGGGAACGAGCAGTACTTC
CASSWSGNEQYF
>NA|NA|TRBV30|TRBJ1-6
TGTGCCTGGAGTTATTATTCCGGGGCAAATTCACCCCTCCACTTT
CAWSYYSGANSPLHF
>TRBD2|NA|TRBV27|TRBJ2-1
TGTGCCAGCAGTTTACTTCACCTTGGGACTAGCGGGAGTAGGTACAATGAGCAGTTCTTC
CASSLLHLGTSGSRYNEQFF
>NA|NA|TRBV11-3|TRBJ1-1
TGTGCCAGCAGCTTAGTAGGCCAGGGAGGGACTGAAGCTTTCTTT
CASSLVGQGGTEAFF
>NA|NA|TRBV5-1|TRBJ2-3
TGCGCCAGCACCCATACGACAAGGGTGGACGGGGCGACAGATACGCAGTATTTT
CASTHTTRVDGATDTQYF
>TRBD1|NA|TRBV7-9|TRBJ1-1
TGTGCCAGCAGCCAACCTACCGGGACAGCGAACACTGAAGCTTTCTTT
CASSQPTGTANTEAFF
>TRBD1|NA|TRBV7-2|TRBJ1-2
TGTGCCAGCAGCTCAACCGGGACAGGGGGTAATGGCTACACCTTC
CASSSTGTGGNGYTF
>NA|NA|TRBV10-3|TRBJ2-7
TGTGCCATCAGCGAAAGGTCCCTCAGGGGTTTATGGTTC
CAISERSLRGLWF
>TRBD1|NA|TRBV9|TRBJ1-1
TGTGCCAGCAGCCCGACAGGGGGCAACACTGAAGCTTTCTTT
CASSPTGGNTEAFF
>NA|NA|TRBV18|TRBJ1-4
TGTGCCAGCTCACCAGACAGAACGGATGAAAAACTGTTTTTT
CASSPDRTDEKLFF
>NA|NA|TRBV6-4|TRBJ2-1
TGTGCCAGCAGTGATAGTTACCCCTACAATGAGCAGTTCTTC
CASSDSYPYNEQFF
>NA|NA|TRBV4-1|TRBJ2-1
TGCGCCAGCAGCCAAGTTGAAGGGAATGAGCAGTTCTTC
CASSQVEGNEQFF
>NA|NA|TRBV4-2|TRBJ1-3
TGTGCCAGCAGCCAAGATGGACAGAGGTATGGAAACACCATATATTTT
CASSQDGQRYGNTIYF
>NA|NA|TRBV28|TRBJ2-3
TGTGCCAGCAGTTTTGGGGGCTTTTTCTACCCCACAGATACGCAGTATTTT
CASSFGGFFYPTDTQYF
>NA|NA|TRBV7-2|TRBJ2-4
TGTGCCAGCAGCTTAGAAGGCAGGGTGGTTAGAAACATTCAGTACTTC
CASSLEGRVVRNIQYF
>NA|NA|TRBV7-2|TRBJ2-7
TGTGCCAGCAGCTTAGGGGTAGCGGCCTACGAGCAGTACTTC
CASSLGVAAYEQYF
>TRBD2|NA|TRBV27|TRBJ2-3
TGTGCCAGCAGTTTACTCGGGACTAGGGAGCAGTATTTT
CASSLLGTREQYF
>NA|NA|TRBV5-8|TRBJ1-1
TGTGCCAGCAGCCCAGACAGATGGGAGTCAGCAATTGAAGCTTTCTTT
CASSPDRWESAIEAFF
>NA|NA|TRBV28|TRBJ2-7
TGTGCCAGCAGTTTACCCCTACTAGTGAGTCCCAGTTCCGGCTCCTACGAGCAGTACTTC
CASSLPLLVSPSSGSYEQYF
>NA|NA|TRBV7-3|TRBJ2-6
TGTGCCAGCAGTCTTCAGGGGACTGGGGCCAACGTCCTGACTTTC
CASSLQGTGANVLTF
>TRBD1|NA|TRBV10-3|TRBJ1-1
TGTGCCATCAGTGTTCGACAGGGGGACCCCGGCGCTCTGCGGAACACTGAAGCTTTCTTT
CAISVRQGDPGALRNTEAFF
>NA|NA|TRBV27|TRBJ2-1
TGTGCCAGCAGTTTTCGGGGATCAACGGACAATGAGCAGTTCTTC
CASSFRGSTDNEQFF
>TRBD1|NA|TRBV29-1|TRBJ2-1
TGCAGCGCCGAGGGACAGTACAATGAGCAGTTCTTC
CSAEGQYNEQFF
>TRBD2|NA|TRBV7-3|TRBJ2-7
TGTGCCAGCAGCCCGACTGGAGGGACTAGCGGCTCCTACGAGCAGTACTTC
CASSPTGGTSGSYEQYF
>NA|NA|TRBV12-5|TRBJ2-2
TGTGCTAGTGGGCTCCAATTCCTGTCCCAACCCGCGAACACCGGGGAGCTGTTTTTT
CASGLQFLSQPANTGELFF
>TRBD2|NA|TRBV28|TRBJ2-1
TGTGCCAGCAGAGGACTAGCGGGGTCCTACAATGAGCAGTTCTTC
CASRGLAGSYNEQFF
>NA|NA|TRBV27|TRBJ1-3
TGTGCCAGCAGTCCGTACCCCTCATTAGTGGGCGAGGACACCATATATTTT
CASSPYPSLVGEDTIYF
>TRBD2|NA|TRBV2|TRBJ2-7
TGTGCCAGCAGTGAAGGACGACTTCTCCACGGGACTATCACCGACTACGAGCAGTACTTC
CASSEGRLLHGTITDYEQYF